Listed here is a single T cell receptor beta chain. Antigen specificity is unknown. The read ends 3 residues before the CDR3 terminus; that terminus is restored from the germline J gene. Here immunoSEQ multiplex PCR was the method, and the copy in TCRdb shows in-frame clones only, minus some. Listed are roughly 30,000 clones; around 3.1% falls within the top ten. V lost 0 bases and J lost 0, with 12 bases in between. Germline V gene data show CDR1 as MGHRA and CDR2 as YSYEKL. The CDR3 runs 16 residues. The data belong to a study of T cells in women clearing cervical HPV infection. Study overall: Case blood was drawn when the lesion was first found; control blood after infection became undetectable.

Notes on the study in general: TRBV6-7 abundance was lower in cases than controls (around 0.1% versus 0.15%). CIN3+ cases had significantly higher TCR richness than controls; evenness did not differ.

Material for sequencing was blood buffy coat. The genes are TRBV4-1 and TRBJ2-7; D perhaps matches TRBD2 (6 bases). The sequence came from a woman aged 18 to 75 with a cervical HPV16 infection that either progressed to CIN3+ or cleared (not recorded which). Incomplete CDR3 DNA: TGCGCCAGCAGCCAAGATCGAGGGACTTTCTCCTACGAG. Its protein is CASSQDRGTFSYE. The full CDR3 protein reads CASSQDRGTFSYEQYF.